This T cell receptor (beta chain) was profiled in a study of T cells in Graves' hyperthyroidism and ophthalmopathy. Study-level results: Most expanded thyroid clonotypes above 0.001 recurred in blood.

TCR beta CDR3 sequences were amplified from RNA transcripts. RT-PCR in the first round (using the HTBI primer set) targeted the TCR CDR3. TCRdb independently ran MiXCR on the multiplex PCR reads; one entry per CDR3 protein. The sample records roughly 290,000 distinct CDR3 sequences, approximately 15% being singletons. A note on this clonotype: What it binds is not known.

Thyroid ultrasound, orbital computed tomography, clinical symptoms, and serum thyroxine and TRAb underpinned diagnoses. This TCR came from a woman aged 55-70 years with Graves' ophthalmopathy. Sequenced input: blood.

The CDR3 DNA reads TGTGCCAGCTCACCACCGGGGGCTAGCGGGTACAATGAGCAGTTCTTC. Translated, it gives CASSPPGASGYNEQFF. This sequence joins TRBV18 and TRBJ2-1, with 8 bases aligning to TRBD2. The CDR3 has 16 amino acids. Germline V gives CDR1 KGHSH, CDR2 LQKENI. V lost 0 bases, J lost 4 bases, and 5 bases stayed unmatched.